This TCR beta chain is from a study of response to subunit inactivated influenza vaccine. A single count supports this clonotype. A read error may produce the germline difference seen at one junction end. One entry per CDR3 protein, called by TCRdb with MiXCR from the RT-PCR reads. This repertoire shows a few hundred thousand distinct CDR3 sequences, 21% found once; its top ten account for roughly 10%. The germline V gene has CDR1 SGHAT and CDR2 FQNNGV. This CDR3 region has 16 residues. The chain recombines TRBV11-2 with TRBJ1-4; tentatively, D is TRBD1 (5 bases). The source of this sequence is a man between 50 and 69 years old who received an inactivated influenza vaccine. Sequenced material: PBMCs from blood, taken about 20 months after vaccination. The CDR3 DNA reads TGTGCCAGCAGCACCCCCGGGGGGTGGGGGACTGAAATACTGTTTTTT. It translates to CASSTPGGWGTEILFF.